This T cell receptor (beta chain) was captured in a study of blood T cell repertoires in COVID-19. Method: immunoSEQ multiplex PCR; TCRdb's copy keeps in-frame clones and lacks some. The profile shows about 200,000 clones, roughly 84% of them singletons. This CDR3 region has 15 residues. Trimming pared 8 bases from V and 6 bases from J, leaving 23 bases between. Germline assignment: CDR1 LNHNV and CDR2 YYDKDF (reference sequence). The sample taken for sequencing was peripheral blood. The sequence was collected from a man between 40 and 49 years old with acute or convalescent COVID-19. The genes are TRBV15 and TRBJ2-7; possible D gene TRBD2, 5 bases. CDR3 amino acids: CATDDPALATGEQYF. The CDR3 bases are TGTGCCACCGATGACCCGGCCCTAGCCACCGGCGAGCAGTACTTC.